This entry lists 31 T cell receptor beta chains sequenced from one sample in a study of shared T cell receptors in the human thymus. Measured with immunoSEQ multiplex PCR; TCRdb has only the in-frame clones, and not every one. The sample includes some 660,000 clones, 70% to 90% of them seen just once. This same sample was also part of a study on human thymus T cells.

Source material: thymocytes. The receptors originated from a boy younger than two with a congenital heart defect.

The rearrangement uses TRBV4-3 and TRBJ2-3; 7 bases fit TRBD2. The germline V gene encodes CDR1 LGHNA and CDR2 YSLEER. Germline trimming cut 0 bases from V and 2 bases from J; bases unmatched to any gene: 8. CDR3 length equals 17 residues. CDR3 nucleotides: TGCGCCAGCAGCCAAGATAGGGCTAGCGGTTCCACAGATACGCAGTATTTT. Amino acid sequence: CASSQDRASGSTDTQYF.

In DNA, the CDR3 is TGCGCCAGCAGCCAACGGAGGATAACGGGTAGGGAAAAACTGTTTTTT. This encodes CASSQRRITGREKLFF. The chain couples TRBV4-1 to TRBJ1-4; no firm D call. Per the germline V gene, CDR1 is MGHRA and CDR2 is YSYEKL. V gave up 2 bases and J gave up 8 bases, with 18 bases separating them. The CDR3 runs 16 residues.

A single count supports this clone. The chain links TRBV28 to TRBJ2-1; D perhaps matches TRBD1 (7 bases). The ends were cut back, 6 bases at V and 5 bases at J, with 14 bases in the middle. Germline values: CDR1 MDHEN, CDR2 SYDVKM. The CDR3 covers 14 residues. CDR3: CASRITRGDNEQFF. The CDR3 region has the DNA TGTGCCAGCAGGATAACCAGGGGGGACAATGAGCAGTTCTTC.

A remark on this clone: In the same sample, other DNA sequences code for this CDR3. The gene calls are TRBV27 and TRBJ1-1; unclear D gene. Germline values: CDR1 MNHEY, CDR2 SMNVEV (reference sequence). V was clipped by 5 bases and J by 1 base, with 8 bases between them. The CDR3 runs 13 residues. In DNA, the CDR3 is TGTGCCAGCAGTCTTCTAAGGAACACTGAAGCTTTCTTT. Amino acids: CASSLLRNTEAFF.

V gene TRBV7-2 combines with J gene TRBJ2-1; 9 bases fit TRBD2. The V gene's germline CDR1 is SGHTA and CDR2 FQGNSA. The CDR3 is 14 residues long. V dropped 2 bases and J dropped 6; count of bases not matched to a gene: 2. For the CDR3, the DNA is TGTGCCAGCAGCTTATTGACTAGCGGCAATGAGCAGTTCTTC. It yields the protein CASSLLTSGNEQFF. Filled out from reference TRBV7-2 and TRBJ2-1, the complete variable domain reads GAGVSQSPSNKVTEKGKDVELRCDPISGHTALYWYRQSLGQGLEFLIYFQGNSAPDKSGLPSDRFSAERTGGSVSTLTIQRTQQEDSAVYLCASSLLTSGNEQFFGPGTRLTVL.

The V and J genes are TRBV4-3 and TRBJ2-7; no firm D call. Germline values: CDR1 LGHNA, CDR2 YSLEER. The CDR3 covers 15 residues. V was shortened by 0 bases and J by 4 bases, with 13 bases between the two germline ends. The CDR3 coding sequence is TGCGCCAGCAGCCAAGATCGGGTACCTTTATACGAGCAGTACTTC. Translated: CASSQDRVPLYEQYF.

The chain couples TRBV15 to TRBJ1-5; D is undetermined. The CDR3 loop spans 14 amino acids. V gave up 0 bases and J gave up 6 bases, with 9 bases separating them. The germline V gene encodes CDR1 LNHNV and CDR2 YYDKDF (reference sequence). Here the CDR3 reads CATSRDQIGQPQHF. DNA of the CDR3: TGTGCCACCAGCAGAGATCAAATCGGTCAGCCCCAGCATTTT.

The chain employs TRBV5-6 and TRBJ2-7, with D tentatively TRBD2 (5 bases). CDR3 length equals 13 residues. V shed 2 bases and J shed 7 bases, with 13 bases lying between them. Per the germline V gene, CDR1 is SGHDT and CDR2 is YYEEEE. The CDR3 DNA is TGTGCCAGCAGCTTCCGAGGAGGAAGGGAGCAGTACTTC. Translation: CASSFRGGREQYF.

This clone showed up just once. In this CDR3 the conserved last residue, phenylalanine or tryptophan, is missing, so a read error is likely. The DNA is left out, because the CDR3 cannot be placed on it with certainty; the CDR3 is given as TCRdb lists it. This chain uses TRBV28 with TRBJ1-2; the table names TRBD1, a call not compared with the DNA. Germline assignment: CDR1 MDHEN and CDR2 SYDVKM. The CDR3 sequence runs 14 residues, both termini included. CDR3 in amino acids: CASSYGLGQGALQL.

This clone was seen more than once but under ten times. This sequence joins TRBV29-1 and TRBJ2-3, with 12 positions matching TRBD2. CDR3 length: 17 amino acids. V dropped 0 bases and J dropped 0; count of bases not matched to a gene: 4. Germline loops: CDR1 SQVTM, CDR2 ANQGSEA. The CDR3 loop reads CSVEDSSGGVSTDTQYF. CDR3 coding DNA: TGCAGCGTTGAAGATTCTAGCGGGGGGGTTAGCACAGATACGCAGTATTTT.

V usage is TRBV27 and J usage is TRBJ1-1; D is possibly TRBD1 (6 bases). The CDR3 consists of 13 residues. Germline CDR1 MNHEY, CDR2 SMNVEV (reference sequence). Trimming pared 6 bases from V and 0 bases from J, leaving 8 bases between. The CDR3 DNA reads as TGTGCCAGCAGCAGGACAGTGAACACTGAAGCTTTCTTT. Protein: CASSRTVNTEAFF.

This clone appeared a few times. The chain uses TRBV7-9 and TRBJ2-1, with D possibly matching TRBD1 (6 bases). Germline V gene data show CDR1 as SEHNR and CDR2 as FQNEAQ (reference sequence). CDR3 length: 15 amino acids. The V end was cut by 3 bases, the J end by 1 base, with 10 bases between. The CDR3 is CASSFRRGSYNEQFF. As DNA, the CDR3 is TGTGCCAGCAGCTTTCGCAGGGGTTCCTACAATGAGCAGTTCTTC.

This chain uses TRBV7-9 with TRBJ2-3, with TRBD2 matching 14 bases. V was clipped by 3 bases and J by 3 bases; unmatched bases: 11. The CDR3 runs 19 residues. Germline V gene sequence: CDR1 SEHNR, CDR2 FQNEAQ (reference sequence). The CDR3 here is CASSLAPGTSGSMTDTQYF. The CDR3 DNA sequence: TGTGCCAGCAGCTTGGCCCCCGGGACTAGCGGGAGTATGACAGATACGCAGTATTTT.

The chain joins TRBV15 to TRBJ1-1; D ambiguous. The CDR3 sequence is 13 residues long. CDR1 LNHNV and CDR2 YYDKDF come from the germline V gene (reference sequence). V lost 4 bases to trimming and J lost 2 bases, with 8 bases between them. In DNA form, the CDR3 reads TGTGCCACCAGCACCAGATGTAACACTGAAGCTTTCTTT. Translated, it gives CATSTRCNTEAFF.

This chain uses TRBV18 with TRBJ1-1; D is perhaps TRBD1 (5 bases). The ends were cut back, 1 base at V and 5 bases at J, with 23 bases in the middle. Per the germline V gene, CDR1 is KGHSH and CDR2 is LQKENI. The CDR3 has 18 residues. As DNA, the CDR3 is TGTGCCAGCTCACCACGGGGCCTTTTGAGGAGGGCGTGGACTGAAGCTTTCTTT. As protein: CASSPRGLLRRAWTEAFF.

CDR3 amino acids: CASSEQGMGNTEAFF. The CDR3 bases are TGTGCCAGCAGTGAACAGGGCATGGGGAACACTGAAGCTTTCTTT. J is TRBJ1-1 and V is TRBV27; D perhaps matches TRBD1 (6 bases). Germline CDR1 is MNHEY and CDR2 is SMNVEV (reference sequence). The V end lost 5 bases, the J end lost 1 base, and 14 bases lay between the germline ends. This CDR3 comprises 15 residues.

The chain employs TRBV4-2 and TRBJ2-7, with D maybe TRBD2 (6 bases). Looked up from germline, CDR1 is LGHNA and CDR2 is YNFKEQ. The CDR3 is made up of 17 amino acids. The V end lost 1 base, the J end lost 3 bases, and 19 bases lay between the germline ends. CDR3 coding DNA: TGTGCCAGCAGCCAAGGTCAGGCTAGCGATTTGAGCTACGAGCAGTACTTC. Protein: CASSQGQASDLSYEQYF.

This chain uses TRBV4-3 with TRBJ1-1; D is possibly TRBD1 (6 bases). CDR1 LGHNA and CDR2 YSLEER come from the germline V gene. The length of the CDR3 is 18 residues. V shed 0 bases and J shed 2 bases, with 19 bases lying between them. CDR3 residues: CASSQDVTGTPQNTEAFF. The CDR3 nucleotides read TGCGCCAGCAGCCAAGATGTTACAGGGACCCCACAAAACACTGAAGCTTTCTTT.

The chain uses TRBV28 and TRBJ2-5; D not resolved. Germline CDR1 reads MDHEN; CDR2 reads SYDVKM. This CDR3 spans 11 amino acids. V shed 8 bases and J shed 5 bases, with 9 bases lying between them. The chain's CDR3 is CASYSRETQYF. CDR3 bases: TGTGCCAGCTACTCCCGTGAGACCCAGTACTTC.

CDR3 DNA: TGTGCCAGCAGTGAAGGCGGGGATAAGTTTTCTTACACTGAAGCTTTCTTT. This sequence encodes CASSEGGDKFSYTEAFF. The chain couples TRBV25-1 to TRBJ1-1; no reliable D call. The V end was cut by 2 bases, the J end by 3 bases, with 19 bases between. This CDR3 has 17 amino acids. The germline V gene encodes CDR1 MGHDK and CDR2 SYGVNS.

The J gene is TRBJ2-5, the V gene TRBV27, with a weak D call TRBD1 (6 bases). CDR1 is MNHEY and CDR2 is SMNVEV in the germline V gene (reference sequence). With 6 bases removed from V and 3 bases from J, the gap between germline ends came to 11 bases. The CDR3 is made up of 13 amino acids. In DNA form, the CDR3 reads TGTGCCAGCAGCGTACAGGGTGAAGAGACCCAGTACTTC. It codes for CASSVQGEETQYF.

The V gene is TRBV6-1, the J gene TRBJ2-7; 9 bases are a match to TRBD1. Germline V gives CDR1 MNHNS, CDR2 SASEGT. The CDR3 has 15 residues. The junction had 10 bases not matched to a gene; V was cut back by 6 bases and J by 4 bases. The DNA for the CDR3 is TGTGCCAGCAGAAGAGACAGGGGGGACGTGTACGAGCAGTACTTC. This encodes CASRRDRGDVYEQYF.

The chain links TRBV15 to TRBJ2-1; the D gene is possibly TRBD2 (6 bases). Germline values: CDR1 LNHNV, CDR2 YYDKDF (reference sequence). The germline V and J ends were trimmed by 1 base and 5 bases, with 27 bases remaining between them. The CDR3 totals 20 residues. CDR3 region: CATSRAGLEGEMKVHNEQFF. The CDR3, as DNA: TGTGCCACCAGCAGAGCCGGCCTGGAGGGAGAGATGAAGGTTCACAATGAGCAGTTCTTC.

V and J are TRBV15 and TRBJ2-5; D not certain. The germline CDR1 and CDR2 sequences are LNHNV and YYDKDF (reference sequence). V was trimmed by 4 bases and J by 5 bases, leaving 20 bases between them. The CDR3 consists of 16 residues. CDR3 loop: CATSTQEKDGPETQYF. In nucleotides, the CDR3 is TGTGCCACCAGCACCCAGGAAAAGGATGGCCCGGAGACCCAGTACTTC.

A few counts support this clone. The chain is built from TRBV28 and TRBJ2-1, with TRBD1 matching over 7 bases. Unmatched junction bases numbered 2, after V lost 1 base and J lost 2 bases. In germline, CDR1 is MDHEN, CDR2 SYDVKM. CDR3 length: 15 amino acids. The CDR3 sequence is CASSLYRGAYNEQFF. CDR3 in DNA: TGTGCCAGCAGTTTATACAGGGGTGCCTACAATGAGCAGTTCTTC.

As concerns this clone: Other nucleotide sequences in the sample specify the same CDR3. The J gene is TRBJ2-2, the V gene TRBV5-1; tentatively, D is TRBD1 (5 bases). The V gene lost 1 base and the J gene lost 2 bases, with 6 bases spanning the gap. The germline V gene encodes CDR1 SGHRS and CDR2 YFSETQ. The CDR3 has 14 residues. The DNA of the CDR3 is TGCGCCAGCAGCTTGCAGGGAAACACCGGGGAGCTGTTTTTT. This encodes CASSLQGNTGELFF.

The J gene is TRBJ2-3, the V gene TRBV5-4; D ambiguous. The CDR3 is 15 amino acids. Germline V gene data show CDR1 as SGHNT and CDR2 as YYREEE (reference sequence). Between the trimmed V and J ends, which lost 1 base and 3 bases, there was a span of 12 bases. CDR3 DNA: TGTGCCAGCAGCTTGAGCCAGGTGCCTACAGATACGCAGTATTTT. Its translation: CASSLSQVPTDTQYF.

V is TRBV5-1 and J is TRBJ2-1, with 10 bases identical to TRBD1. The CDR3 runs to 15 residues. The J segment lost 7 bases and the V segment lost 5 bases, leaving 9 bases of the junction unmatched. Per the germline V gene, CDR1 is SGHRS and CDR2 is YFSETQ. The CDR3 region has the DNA TGCGCCAGCAGTCACCGGGACAGGGGAAGGAATGAGCAGTTCTTC. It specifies CASSHRDRGRNEQFF.

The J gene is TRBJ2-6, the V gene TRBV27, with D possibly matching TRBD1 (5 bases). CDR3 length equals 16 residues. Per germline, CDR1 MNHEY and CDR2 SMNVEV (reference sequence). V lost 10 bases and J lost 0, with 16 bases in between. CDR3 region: CATSGLGNSGANVLTF. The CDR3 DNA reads TGTGCCACGTCAGGGTTAGGGAACTCTGGGGCCAACGTCCTGACTTTC.

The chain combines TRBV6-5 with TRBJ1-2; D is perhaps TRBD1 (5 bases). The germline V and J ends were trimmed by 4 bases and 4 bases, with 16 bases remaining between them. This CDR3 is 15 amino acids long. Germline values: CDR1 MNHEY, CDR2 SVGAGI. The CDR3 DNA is TGTGCCAGCAGTTCCACAGGACGTTCGCCCTATGGCTACACCTTC. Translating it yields CASSSTGRSPYGYTF.

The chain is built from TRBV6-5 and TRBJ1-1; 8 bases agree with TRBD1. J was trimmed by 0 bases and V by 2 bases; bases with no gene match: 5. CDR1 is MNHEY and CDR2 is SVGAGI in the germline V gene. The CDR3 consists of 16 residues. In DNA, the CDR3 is TGTGCCAGCAGTTACAGGACAGGGAATCTGAACACTGAAGCTTTCTTT. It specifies CASSYRTGNLNTEAFF.